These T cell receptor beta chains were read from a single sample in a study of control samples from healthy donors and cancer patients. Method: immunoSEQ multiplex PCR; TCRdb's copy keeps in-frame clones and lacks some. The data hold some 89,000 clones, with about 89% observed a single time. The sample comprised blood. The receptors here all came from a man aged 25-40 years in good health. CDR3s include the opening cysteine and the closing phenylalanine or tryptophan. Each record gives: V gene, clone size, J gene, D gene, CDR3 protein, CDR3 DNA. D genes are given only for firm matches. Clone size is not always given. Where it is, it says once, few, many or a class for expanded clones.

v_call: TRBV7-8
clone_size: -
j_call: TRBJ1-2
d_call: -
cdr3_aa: CASSLAGPGYTF
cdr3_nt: TGTGCCAGCAGCTTAGCTGGACCTGGCTACACCTTC

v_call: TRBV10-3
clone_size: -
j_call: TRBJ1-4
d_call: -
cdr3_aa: CAIRNRDGDNEKLFF
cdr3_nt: TGTGCCATCAGAAACCGGGACGGTGATAATGAAAAACTGTTTTTT

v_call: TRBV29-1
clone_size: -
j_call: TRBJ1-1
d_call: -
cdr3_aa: CSVGGSLNTEAFF
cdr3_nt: TGCAGCGTTGGGGGGTCCTTGAACACTGAAGCTTTCTTT

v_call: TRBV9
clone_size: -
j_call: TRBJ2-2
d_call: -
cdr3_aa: CASSEGTNTGELFF
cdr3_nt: TGTGCCAGCAGCGAGGGGACAAACACCGGGGAGCTGTTTTTT

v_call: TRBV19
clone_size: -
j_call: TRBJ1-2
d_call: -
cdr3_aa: CASSMGLDNYGYTF
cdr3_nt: TGTGCCAGTAGTATGGGGCTGGATAACTATGGCTACACCTTC

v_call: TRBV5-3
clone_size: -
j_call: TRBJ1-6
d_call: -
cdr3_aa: CARSLAKGRKSSYNSPLHF
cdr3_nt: TGTGCCAGAAGCTTGGCCAAGGGAAGAAAGAGCTCCTATAATTCACCCCTCCACTTT

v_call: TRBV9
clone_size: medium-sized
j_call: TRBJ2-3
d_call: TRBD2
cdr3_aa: CASSVEGLADPYTQYF
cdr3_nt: TGTGCCAGCAGCGTAGAGGGACTAGCGGACCCTTATACGCAGTATTTT

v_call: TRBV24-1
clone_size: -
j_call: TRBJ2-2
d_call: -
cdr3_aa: CATSDPFTGMNTGELFF
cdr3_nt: TGTGCCACCAGTGATCCTTTCACAGGAATGAACACCGGGGAGCTGTTTTTT

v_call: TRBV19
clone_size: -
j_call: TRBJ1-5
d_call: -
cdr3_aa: CASSPRGGQSNQPQHF
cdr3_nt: TGTGCCAGTAGCCCTCGGGGTGGACAAAGCAATCAGCCCCAGCATTTT

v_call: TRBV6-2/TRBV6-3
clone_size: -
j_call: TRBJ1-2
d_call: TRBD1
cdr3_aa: CASSSGTGRVHGYTF
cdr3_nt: TGTGCCAGCAGTTCAGGGACAGGGAGAGTCCATGGCTACACCTTC

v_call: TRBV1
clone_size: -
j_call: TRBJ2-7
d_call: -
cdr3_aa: CTSSQEPLEGHEQYF
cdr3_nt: TGCACCAGCAGCCAAGAACCCTTGGAGGGCCACGAGCAGTACTTC

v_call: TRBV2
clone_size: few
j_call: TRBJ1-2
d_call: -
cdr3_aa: CASSRSANYGYTF
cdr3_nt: TGTGCCAGCAGCCGCAGCGCTAACTATGGCTACACCTTC

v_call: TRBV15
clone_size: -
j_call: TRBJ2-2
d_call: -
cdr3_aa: CATSRDMEGPNTGELFF
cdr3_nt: TGTGCCACCAGCAGAGATATGGAGGGGCCGAACACCGGGGAGCTGTTTTTT

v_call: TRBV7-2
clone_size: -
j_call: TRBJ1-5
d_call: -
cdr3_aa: CASSPDGGNQPQHF
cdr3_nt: TGTGCCAGCAGCCCCGACGGGGGAAATCAGCCCCAGCATTTT

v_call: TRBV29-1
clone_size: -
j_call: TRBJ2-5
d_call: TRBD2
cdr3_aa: CSVRLAGDQETQYF
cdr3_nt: TGCAGCGTGCGACTAGCGGGTGACCAAGAGACCCAGTACTTC

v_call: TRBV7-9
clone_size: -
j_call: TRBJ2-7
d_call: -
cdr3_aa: CASSQVLPGRSYEQYF
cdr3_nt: TGTGCCAGCAGCCAAGTCCTCCCGGGGAGGTCCTACGAGCAGTACTTC

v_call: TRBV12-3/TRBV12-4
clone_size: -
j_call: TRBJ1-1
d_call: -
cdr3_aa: CASRPTRNTEAFF
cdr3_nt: TGTGCCAGCAGACCTACGCGGAACACTGAAGCTTTCTTT

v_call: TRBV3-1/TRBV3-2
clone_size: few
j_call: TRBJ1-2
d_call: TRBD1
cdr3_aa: CASSQAGGMDGYTF
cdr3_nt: TGTGCCAGCAGCCAAGCAGGGGGTATGGATGGCTACACCTTC

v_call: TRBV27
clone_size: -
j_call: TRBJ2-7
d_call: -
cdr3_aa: CASSFDMETYEQYF
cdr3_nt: TGTGCCAGCAGTTTTGATATGGAAACCTACGAGCAGTACTTC

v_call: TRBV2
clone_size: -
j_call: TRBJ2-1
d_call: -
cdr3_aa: CASSGRGEQFF
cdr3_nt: TGTGCCAGCAGTGGGCGAGGTGAGCAGTTCTTC

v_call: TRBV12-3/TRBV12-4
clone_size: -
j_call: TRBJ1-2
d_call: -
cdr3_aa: CASSHTLGGYTF
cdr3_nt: TGTGCCAGCAGCCATACCCTGGGTGGCTACACCTTC

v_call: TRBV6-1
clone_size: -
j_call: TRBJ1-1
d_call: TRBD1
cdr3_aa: CASSEAGGGSEAFF
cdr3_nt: TGTGCCAGCAGTGAGGCAGGGGGCGGGAGTGAAGCTTTCTTT

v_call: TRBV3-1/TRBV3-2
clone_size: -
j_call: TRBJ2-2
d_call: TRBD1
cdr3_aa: CASSQGQGANTGELFF
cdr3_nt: TGTGCCAGCAGCCAAGGACAGGGAGCGAACACCGGGGAGCTGTTTTTT

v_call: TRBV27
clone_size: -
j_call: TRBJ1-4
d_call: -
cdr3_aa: CASSFREDRKLFF
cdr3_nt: TGTGCCAGCAGTTTCAGGGAGGATCGAAAACTGTTTTTT

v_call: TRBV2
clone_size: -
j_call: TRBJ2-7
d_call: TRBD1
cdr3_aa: CASSGQQGIVSYEQYF
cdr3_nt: TGTGCCAGCAGTGGTCAACAGGGGATCGTCTCCTACGAGCAGTACTTC

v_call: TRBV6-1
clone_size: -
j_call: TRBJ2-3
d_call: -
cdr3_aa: CASREGQPTDTQYF
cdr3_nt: TGTGCCAGCAGGGAAGGGCAGCCCACAGATACGCAGTATTTT

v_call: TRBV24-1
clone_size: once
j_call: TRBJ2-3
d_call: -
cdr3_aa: CATSDFADTQYF
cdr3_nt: TGTGCCACCAGTGATTTCGCAGATACGCAGTATTTT

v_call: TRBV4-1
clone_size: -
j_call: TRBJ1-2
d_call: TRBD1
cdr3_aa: CASSHRGGNGYTF
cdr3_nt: TGCGCCAGCAGCCACAGGGGGGGAAATGGCTACACCTTC

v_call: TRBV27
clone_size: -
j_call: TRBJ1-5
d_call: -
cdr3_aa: CASSPKYSNQPQHF
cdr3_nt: TGTGCCAGCAGTCCCAAGTATAGCAATCAGCCCCAGCATTTT

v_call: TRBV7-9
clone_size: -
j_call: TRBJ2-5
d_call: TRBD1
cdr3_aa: CASSFTGDPQETQYF
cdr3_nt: TGTGCCAGCAGCTTCACAGGGGACCCCCAAGAGACCCAGTACTTC

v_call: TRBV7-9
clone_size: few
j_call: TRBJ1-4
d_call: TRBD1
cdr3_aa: CASSPDGQGRGINEKLFF
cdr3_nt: TGTGCCAGCAGCCCTGACGGACAGGGGAGGGGCATTAATGAAAAACTGTTTTTT

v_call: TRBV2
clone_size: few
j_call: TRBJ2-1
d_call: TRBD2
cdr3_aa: CASSEGGGAYNEQFF
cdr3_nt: TGTGCCAGCAGTGAGGGCGGGGGGGCCTACAATGAGCAGTTCTTC

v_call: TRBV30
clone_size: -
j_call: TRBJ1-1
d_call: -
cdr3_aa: CAWSPRGTTEAFF
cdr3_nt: TGTGCCTGGAGCCCACGGGGTACCACTGAAGCTTTCTTT

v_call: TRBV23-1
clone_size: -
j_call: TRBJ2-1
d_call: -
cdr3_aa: CASSEQGPRGQITTYNEQFF
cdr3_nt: TGCGCCAGCAGTGAGCAGGGACCCAGAGGCCAAATTACCACCTACAATGAGCAGTTCTTC

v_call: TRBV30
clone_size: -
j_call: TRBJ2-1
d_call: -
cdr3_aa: CAWIWGGGVNEQFF
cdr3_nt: TGTGCCTGGATATGGGGGGGCGGAGTGAATGAGCAGTTCTTC

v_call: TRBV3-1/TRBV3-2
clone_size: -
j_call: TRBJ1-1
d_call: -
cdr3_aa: CASSQASPSPEAFF
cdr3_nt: TGTGCCAGCAGCCAAGCGTCCCCGAGCCCTGAAGCTTTCTTT

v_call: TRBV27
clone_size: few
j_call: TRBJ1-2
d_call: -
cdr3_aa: CASSRTQGPNYGYTF
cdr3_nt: TGTGCCAGCAGTAGAACACAGGGCCCAAACTATGGCTACACCTTC

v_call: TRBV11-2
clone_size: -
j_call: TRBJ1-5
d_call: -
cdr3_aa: CASSSETALGPQHF
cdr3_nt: TGTGCCAGCAGCTCCGAGACAGCCCTGGGGCCCCAGCATTTT

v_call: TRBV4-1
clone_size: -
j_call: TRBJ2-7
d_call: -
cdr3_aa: CASSQTRGFEQVSYEQYF
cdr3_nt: TGCGCCAGCAGCCAAACAAGAGGCTTTGAACAGGTTTCCTACGAGCAGTACTTC

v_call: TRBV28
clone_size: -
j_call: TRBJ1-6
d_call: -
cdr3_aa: CASSLQGSSPLHF
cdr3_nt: TGTGCCAGCAGTTTACAGGGCAGCTCACCCCTCCACTTT

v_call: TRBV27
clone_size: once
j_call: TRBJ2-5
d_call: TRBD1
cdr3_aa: CASSLVGGEETQYF
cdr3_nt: TGTGCCAGCAGTTTGGTAGGGGGCGAGGAGACCCAGTACTTC